Listed here are 2 T cell receptor beta chains from one sample, sequenced in a study of cytomegalovirus exposure and HLA in healthy donors. The PCR was carried out with 60 Vbeta primers and 13 Jbeta primers. TCRdb keeps only in-frame clones here, not all; method: immunoSEQ multiplex PCR. The table has approximately 37,000 clones, approximately 80% seen once. Sequencing was carried out using PBMCs. The receptors were sampled from a male donor in good health and CMV-seronegative.

The chain employs TRBV6-6 and TRBJ2-5; D is perhaps TRBD2 (6 bases). Trimming stripped 4 bases from V and 5 bases from J, with 8 bases between. Germline CDR1 and CDR2: MNHNY and SVGAGI (reference sequence). The CDR3 runs to 12 residues. In nucleotides, the CDR3 is TGTGCCAGCAGTTGGGACTCGGAGACCCAGTACTTC. Amino acid sequence: CASSWDSETQYF.

This chain links TRBV5-1 with TRBJ1-1; TRBD1 matches at 7 bases. The V gene end was trimmed by 5 bases and the J gene end by 1 base; junction bases not matched to a gene: 2. The CDR3 totals 13 residues. Germline V CDR1 and CDR2: SGHRS, YFSETQ. Here the CDR3 DNA reads TGCGCCAGCAGAACAGGGGAGAACACTGAAGCTTTCTTT. Its protein is CASRTGENTEAFF.